The source of this TCR beta chain is a study of post-analysis software for immune sequencing data. Study-level points and caveats: Significantly lower normalized Chao1 diversity was seen in multiple sclerosis patients than in controls. Comparison of patients with controls showed about 5 TRBV segments more frequent in patients, TRBV5-6, TRBV5-1 and TRBV20-1 among them. Pronounced co-clustering by F measure was evident among identically batched samples.

Unique molecular identifiers had been added to the TCR beta cDNA libraries. Each CDR3 protein is one row after TCRdb ran MiXCR on the PCR reads. Of hundreds of thousands of distinct CDR3 sequences in the sample, 40% to 50% were seen once. Germline V gene lookup returns CDR1 SGHTA and CDR2 FQGNSA. V was trimmed by 1 base and J by 3 bases, leaving 7 bases between them. This CDR3 region has 13 residues. This clonotype was seen only a few times. The antigen is not known. Sequencing input: blood. The V and J genes are TRBV7-2 and TRBJ2-7, with D tentatively TRBD1 (5 bases). This TCR came from a girl between 5 and 17 years old with multiple sclerosis. The DNA of the CDR3 is TGTGCCAGCAGCTTAGGGACATACTACGAGCAGTACTTC. Encoded protein: CASSLGTYYEQYF.